One TCR beta chain is described in this entry. The antigen this receptor binds is unknown. No base quality values were provided; no much bigger clone lies one nucleotide off. This entry is derived from a study of CD8+CD57+ T cells in acquired aplastic anemia (dated by TCRdb to 2017 to 2018). Background on the whole study: On average, sorted CD4+ and CD8+ cells yielded 3.2 ug of extracted DNA, with a range of about 0.19 to 30 ug. For healthy donor samples, the average read count was approximately 10 million for CD4+ cells and roughly 11 million for CD8+ cells. Results and caveats for the whole study, not just this receptor: No significant difference in CD8+ Simpson's diversity was found between patients and healthy controls (P=0.060). Roughly 30 CD8+ CDR3 sequences were found to be shared between patients and controls, but these sequences appeared to be highly expressed in patients and within the immunodominant clones of the patients.

The CDR3 sequence holds 14 residues, the cysteine and phenylalanine included. Only CDR3 DNA is held: 42 bases, read in frame from base 1. CDR1 LNHDA and CDR2 SQIVND were looked up in the germline V gene (reference sequence). Germline trimming amounts to 2 bases on V and 3 bases on J, with 2 as the count of junction bases outside the gene matches. TCR beta VDJ combination and CDR3 sequence profiling used genomic DNA as the template. An Illumina HiSeq 2000 was used for TCR repertoire sequencing. Per the authors' processing: TRBV/TRBJ rearrangement plots, CDR3 size and DJ length profiles, and Simpson's diversity index were used to evaluate the repertoires. Whichever DNA sequence was most abundant in the deep sequencing data was defined as the immunodominant clone. CDR3 amino acid sequences were screened for sharing across subjects and compared with published repertoires and the VDJdb database. TCRdb trimmed the raw reads at Q25, called clones with MiXCR and kept productive beta chains. Each entry is one CDR3 protein sequence, shown with its most common DNA and genes. TCRdb assigned the V and J calls; the authors' analysis was not used. The sample contains roughly 130,000 distinct CDR3 sequences, around 48% of them found a single time. The biggest ten clones account for around 2.3% of the sample.

TCR repertoires of sorted CD4+ and CD8+ blood T cells from severe aplastic anemia patients and healthy subjects were deep-sequenced in the study. Ficoll-Paque density gradient centrifugation was used to isolate peripheral blood mononuclear cells. Before DNA extraction, CD4+ and CD8+ T cells were sorted with FACS or magnetic beads. The V and J segments used are TRBV19 and TRBJ2-5, and 8 junctional nucleotides match TRBD1. The TCR comes from a human donor in good health, serving as a control. Sequenced material: sorted CD4+, CD8+, or CD8+CD57+ T cells (not recorded which) from PBMCs. The CDR3 reads as follows: CASSIQGAEETQYF. The sequence in DNA is TGTGCCAGTAGTATACAGGGGGCTGAAGAGACCCAGTACTTC. The full variable domain, completed from the reference TRBV19 and TRBJ2-5 proteins outside the CDR3, reads DGGITQSPKYLFRKEGQNVTLSCEQNLNHDAMYWYRQDPGQGLRLIYYSQIVNDFQKGDIAEGYSVSREKKESFPLTVTSAQKNPTAFYLCASSIQGAEETQYFGPGTRLLVL.